This is a list of T cell receptor beta chains from one sample in a study of beta chain features in type 1 diabetes. The assay was immunoSEQ multiplex PCR, and TCRdb's table has in-frame clones only and misses some. The sample carries over 150,000 clones, under 13% recorded once. Sequencing was carried out using central memory CD4+ T cells from blood. The receptors were gathered from a man aged 25-40 years with type 1 diabetes. The CDR3 runs from the conserved cysteine through the conserved F or W. A D gene is named only where the DNA matches it firmly. Size is omitted from some rows. Given values are once, few, many or a class for expanded clones.

D gene	CDR3 length	clone size	V gene	J gene	CDR3 DNA	CDR3 protein
TRBD1	14	few	TRBV19	TRBJ2-2	TGTGCCAGTAGTTGGGGACAGGGGAGCGGGGAGCTGTTTTTT	CASSWGQGSGELFF
NA	14	NA	TRBV11-2	TRBJ1-1	TGTGCCAGCAGCTTTTCCCAGGGAGGTACTGAAGCTTTCTTT	CASSFSQGGTEAFF
NA	13	few	TRBV6-6	TRBJ2-3	TGTGCCAGCAGGTCGGGATCCCCGGAGTCGGAGTATTTT	CASRSGSPESEYF
NA	13	NA	TRBV19	TRBJ1-5	TGTGCCAGTAGCAGGGATAGCAATCAGCCCCAGCATTTT	CASSRDSNQPQHF
TRBD1	14	NA	TRBV28	TRBJ2-7	TGTGCCAGCCTAGACCGGGACAGCTCCTACGAGCAGTACTTC	CASLDRDSSYEQYF
NA	13	NA	TRBV29-1	TRBJ2-2	TGCAGCGTTGGGCTAGCGACCACCGGGGAGCTGTTTTTT	CSVGLATTGELFF
TRBD1	16	NA	TRBV4-3	TRBJ1-2	TGCGCCAGCAGCCACCTAGGGGACAGGACAAACTATGGCTACACCTTC	CASSHLGDRTNYGYTF
NA	11	few	TRBV30	TRBJ2-1	TGTGCCTGGAGGTTCAACAATGAGCAGTTCTTC	CAWRFNNEQFF
NA	14	few	TRBV4-3	TRBJ1-1	TGCGCCAGCAGCCAAGTAGATTCCGGGAATGAAGCTTTCTTT	CASSQVDSGNEAFF
NA	14	few	TRBV4-3	TRBJ1-2	TGCGCCAGCAGCCAAGATTCAGGGAACTATGGCTACACCTTC	CASSQDSGNYGYTF
TRBD1	14	NA	TRBV2	TRBJ1-4	TGTGCCAGCAGGGGGACAGCAACTAATGAAAAACTGTTTTTT	CASRGTATNEKLFF
NA	14	NA	TRBV6-1	TRBJ2-7	TGTGCCAGCAGTGTGGCACAGCTTACCTACGAGCAGTACTTC	CASSVAQLTYEQYF
NA	15	few	TRBV5-1	TRBJ2-3	TGCGCCAGCAGGCCAGCCCCCGGCGACTCAGATACGCAGTATTTT	CASRPAPGDSDTQYF
NA	16	NA	TRBV4-2	TRBJ2-2	TGTGCCAGCAGCCAAGATTCACGGGGGAACGCCGGGGAGCTGTTTTTT	CASSQDSRGNAGELFF
NA	14	NA	TRBV5-1	TRBJ1-1	TGCGCCAGCAGCTTTGCAGGGCCGAACACTGAAGCTTTCTTT	CASSFAGPNTEAFF
TRBD2	14	few	TRBV2	TRBJ2-5	TGTGCCAGCAGGGGACTAGCGGGTTCAGAGACCCAGTACTTC	CASRGLAGSETQYF
NA	15	NA	TRBV18	TRBJ2-3	TGTGCCAGCTCATCTCGGACGGGGAGCACAGATACGCAGTATTTT	CASSSRTGSTDTQYF
TRBD1	15	NA	TRBV7-9	TRBJ1-4	TGTGCCAGCAGCCCCTCACAGGGGGAAAATGAAAAACTGTTTTTT	CASSPSQGENEKLFF